This T cell receptor (beta chain) was sequenced during a study of regulatory T cells after allogeneic stem cell transplantation (dated by TCRdb to the late 2010s). Regarding the research as a whole: Each patient's group depended on whether acute graft-versus-host disease developed within 100 days after stem cell transplantation. Fluorescence-activated cell sorting was used to isolate CD4+CD25+CD127- regulatory T cells from patient PBMCs. Conventional CD4+ T cells defined as CD4+CD25+/-CD127+ were also sorted and TCR-sequenced for comparison in the study. The study compared the TCR repertoire of regulatory T cells after allogeneic stem cell transplantation in patients who had acute graft-versus-host disease versus patients who did not. The study at large found these results: Diversity of the conventional CD4+ T-cell repertoire was not significantly different between patients with graft-versus-host disease and patients without graft-versus-host disease. The regulatory T-cell TCR repertoire was less diverse and more focused in patients without graft-versus-host disease than in patients with graft-versus-host disease. In non-GvHD patients, the top 10 regulatory T-cell clones took up a significantly larger share of the repertoire, which suggests that presumably allo-specific protective clones had expanded. No regulatory T-cell clones were found to be shared by all patients, and no significant correlation was observed between sorted cell numbers and the inverse Simpson index. The small patient sample size meant the findings required validation in a larger cohort.

Notes on this clonotype: It has no known antigen specificity. No per-base quality is available; no much larger clone lies one base away.

Trimming at the junction amounts to 3 bases on V and 2 bases on J, and the germline ends lie 8 bases apart. The CDR3 starts with the cysteine, ends with the phenylalanine, and has 13 residues. The entry retains the CDR3 DNA only, 39 bases that are in frame from base 1. CDR1 and CDR2, looked up from the germline V gene (reference sequence), are LNHDA and SQIVND. According to the study, the label for this sample's time point signals: 30 days after allogeneic hematopoietic stem cell transplantation. At 30 days after allogeneic hematopoietic stem cell transplantation, peripheral blood mononuclear cells were collected from the patients. Sequencing was performed on an Illumina MiSeq. The SMARTer RACE cDNA Amplification kit was used to reverse transcribe the RNA, and the TCR beta CDR3 region was then amplified. The RNeasy Mini Kit was used to extract RNA from the sorted cells. TCR beta amplicons were sequenced using Illumina paired-end sequencing. As for how the authors treated the data: TCR repertoire analysis used MiXCR, VDJtools and the tcR R package. The inverse Simpson index served to quantify diversity, and clones were sorted into rare, small, medium or expanded bins based on their proportion of the repertoire. Using fastp trimming at Q25 and MiXCR clonotype assembly, TCRdb reanalyzed the public sequencing data and kept in-frame beta chains. Each record represents a unique CDR3 protein, reported with the most common genes and DNA among its rows. The V and J calls and clone size come from TCRdb's table, not from the authors' own analysis. This sample gives 4,500 or so distinct CDR3 sequences in total; around 97% of them show up just once. The top ten hold roughly 40% of the sample.

The clonotype originates from a human patient who had an allogeneic stem cell transplant, so the T cells may come from the graft donor. The sample here was sorted CD4+ T cells from blood (whether regulatory or conventional is not recorded), taken 30 days after allogeneic stem cell transplant. This receptor chain uses TRBV19 and TRBJ2-7; the D gene cannot be resolved reliably. The encoded CDR3 is CASSMGIPYEQYF. In nucleotide form, the sequence is TGTGCCAGTAGTATGGGCATCCCCTACGAGCAGTACTTC.